A single sample gave rise to the 31 T cell receptor beta chains below, sequenced in a study of beta chain bispecific antibodies for T cell cancers. These receptors are not linked to any known antigen. Either OKT3 anti-CD3 antibody or CD3/CD28 beads expanded T cells from blood mononuclear cells over about three days. A single record per CDR3 protein comes from TCRdb applying MiXCR to the 5' RACE reads. The profile shows 7,500 to 10,000 distinct CDR3 sequences, 2% to 2.5% of them singletons. Study observations and caveats: The leukemia cells, rather than normal T cells, gave most of the targeted TRBV signal.

The sample in question was T cells from a healthy donor cultured with Jurkat leukemia cells, obtained from a culture containing an anti-CD19 bispecific antibody. Source of these receptors: a human donor in good health. Some clones in this sample may be carry-over from other donors' samples.

The chain links TRBV7-9 to TRBJ1-1, with TRBD1 as a possible D gene (6 bases). This CDR3 has 14 residues. Germline CDR1 SEHNR, CDR2 FQNEAQ (reference sequence). With 6 bases removed from V and 5 bases from J, the gap between germline ends came to 16 bases. The CDR3 reads CASSPPGAGTEAFF. The DNA of the CDR3 is TGTGCCAGCAGTCCCCCGGGGGCCGGAACTGAAGCTTTCTTT.

The chain combines TRBV19 with TRBJ2-3, with unresolved D. Between the trimmed V and J ends, which lost 8 bases and 2 bases, there was a span of 11 bases. CDR1 is LNHDA, CDR2 SQIVND, per germline (reference sequence). This CDR3 has 13 amino acids. The CDR3 DNA sequence: TGTGCCAGTGGTGGCAGGTTCACAGATACGCAGTATTTT. Protein product: CASGGRFTDTQYF.

This clonotype was seen many times. The genes are TRBV11-2 and TRBJ2-1, with D possibly being TRBD2 (7 bases). The CDR3 has 15 amino acids. Germline V CDR1 and CDR2: SGHAT, FQNNGV. V lost 1 base and J 8 bases, leaving 15 bases between the germline ends. CDR3 nucleotides: TGTGCCAGCAGCTTAGGTGGGGGGGGCAGCGATGAGCAGTTCTTC. It translates to CASSLGGGGSDEQFF.

The sample holds many counts of this clonotype. J is TRBJ2-3 and V is TRBV12-3 or TRBV12-4, with D possibly being TRBD1 (5 bases). CDR3 length equals 15 residues. V was cut by 5 bases and J by 5 bases, with 17 bases left in between. CDR3 sequence reads: CASSGQGSPRDTQYF. CDR3 DNA sequence: TGTGCCAGCAGTGGGCAGGGATCCCCCAGAGATACGCAGTATTTT.

This clonotype was recorded many times. The rearrangement uses TRBV11-2 and TRBJ1-1; D is possibly TRBD1 (5 bases). Trimming removed 0 bases from V and 4 bases from J, with 12 bases in between. The CDR3 has 15 residues. The germline CDR1 and CDR2 sequences are SGHAT and FQNNGV. CDR3 sequence: CASSLDPGGVTEAFF. For the CDR3, the DNA is TGTGCCAGCAGCTTAGATCCTGGGGGAGTCACTGAAGCTTTCTTT.

This clonotype was counted ten times or more. As DNA, the CDR3 is TGCGCCAGCAGTGAGAGGGCAGGCGAGCAGTTCTTC. Protein product: CASSERAGEQFF. The chain uses TRBV10-1 and TRBJ2-1; D gene uncertain. V was trimmed by 2 bases and J by 10 bases, leaving 9 bases between them. Germline V gene data show CDR1 as WNHNN and CDR2 as SYGVQD (reference sequence). This CDR3 has 12 residues.

In this sample, this clonotype turned up many times. The chain employs TRBV2 and TRBJ2-5, with D perhaps matching TRBD1 or TRBD2 (5 bases each). The V and J ends lost 1 base and 4 bases respectively, with 13 bases between them. There are 15 residues in the CDR3. Looked up from germline, CDR1 is SNHLY and CDR2 is FYNNEI. CDR3 protein: CASSEDEGRGETQYF. DNA of the CDR3: TGTGCCAGCAGTGAAGACGAGGGGCGCGGAGAGACCCAGTACTTC.

This clonotype was counted at least ten times. This chain connects TRBV2 to TRBJ1-4; weak D call: TRBD1 (6 bases). Germline-derived CDR1 and CDR2 are SNHLY and FYNNEI. The CDR3 runs to 15 residues. V gave up 5 bases and J gave up 4 bases, with 14 bases separating them. Written as DNA, the CDR3 is TGTGCCAGCAGTCACAACAGGGATTATAATGAAAAACTGTTTTTT. Amino acids: CASSHNRDYNEKLFF.

In its sample, this clonotype was seen a few times. The chain links TRBV5-4 to TRBJ1-4; no clear D gene. The germline V gene has CDR1 SGHNT and CDR2 YYREEE (reference sequence). This CDR3 region has 14 residues. Deletions cut 4 bases from V and 0 bases from J, with 7 bases between. The CDR3 region is CASSPGATNEKLFF. As DNA, the CDR3 is TGTGCCAGCAGCCCCGGTGCAACTAATGAAAAACTGTTTTTT. Complete variable domain (other parts from reference TRBV5-4 and TRBJ1-4): ETGVTQSPTHLIKTRGQQVTLRCSSQSGHNTVSWYQQALGQGPQFIFQYYREEENGRGNFPPRFSGLQFPNYSSELNVNALELDDSALYLCASSPGATNEKLFFGSGTQLSVL.

This clonotype turned up a few times. J is TRBJ2-7 and V is TRBV7-9; TRBD1 matches at 8 bases. The J segment lost 0 bases and the V segment lost 5 bases, leaving 9 bases of the junction unmatched. In germline, CDR1 is SEHNR, CDR2 FQNEAQ (reference sequence). This CDR3 region has 16 residues. CDR3 DNA sequence: TGTGCCAGCAGCCCTTGGACAGGGACGAGCTCCTACGAGCAGTACTTC. Residues: CASSPWTGTSSYEQYF.

This clonotype was picked up many times. The V call is TRBV6-5, the J call TRBJ1-2; 10 bases align to TRBD1. The germline CDR1 and CDR2 sequences are MNHEY and SVGAGI. The CDR3 runs to 16 residues. V gave up 5 bases and J gave up 5 bases; unmatched junction bases: 11. The DNA for the CDR3 is TGTGCCAGCAGTACCCTGACAGGGGGCAAAGGGTATGGCTACACCTTC. This codes for CASSTLTGGKGYGYTF.

This clonotype was detected only a few times. The V gene is TRBV5-4, the J gene TRBJ2-5; no firm D call. The length of the CDR3 is 13 residues. The germline V gene encodes CDR1 SGHNT and CDR2 YYREEE (reference sequence). Deletions cut 4 bases from V and 5 bases from J, with 12 bases between. CDR3 in DNA: TGTGCCAGCAGCCCAAGACTTGAGGAGACCCAGTACTTC. This gives the protein CASSPRLEETQYF. Supplemented by reference TRBV5-4 and TRBJ2-5, the full variable domain reads ETGVTQSPTHLIKTRGQQVTLRCSSQSGHNTVSWYQQALGQGPQFIFQYYREEENGRGNFPPRFSGLQFPNYSSELNVNALELDDSALYLCASSPRLEETQYFGPGTRLLVL.

This clonotype was seen many times. V and J are TRBV20-1 and TRBJ2-5; 10 bases are shared with TRBD2. Germline loops: CDR1 DFQATT, CDR2 SNEGSKA (reference sequence). Unmatched junction bases numbered 13, after V lost 6 bases and J lost 0 bases. The CDR3 is made up of 17 amino acids. In DNA, the CDR3 is TGCAGTGCCGGGGGTCTAGCGGGGGACCCGTACCAAGAGACCCAGTACTTC. It encodes CSAGGLAGDPYQETQYF.

This clonotype showed up many times. DNA of the CDR3: TGTGCCAGCAGCAAACCAGAACCCTACTCACCCCTCCACTTT. Residues: CASSKPEPYSPLHF. This sequence joins TRBV7-9 and TRBJ1-6; D call uncertain. This CDR3 is 14 amino acids long. V was trimmed by 5 bases and J by 10 bases, leaving 15 bases between them. Germline V CDR1 and CDR2: SEHNR, FQNEAQ (reference sequence).

By share of the sample, this clonotype is medium-sized. The chain recombines TRBV24-1 with TRBJ2-1; TRBD2 matches 8 bases. V lost 7 bases and J lost 5; bases outside the gene matches: 15. The germline V gene encodes CDR1 KGHDR and CDR2 SFDVKD. This CDR3 comprises 17 residues. The CDR3 nucleotides read TGTGCCACCAGCGGACTCGGGCAGCGGGGGAGGAACAATGAGCAGTTCTTC. Translated, it gives CATSGLGQRGRNNEQFF.

This clonotype was detected many times. The chain employs TRBV19 and TRBJ1-5, with D possibly being TRBD1 (6 bases). Germline loops: CDR1 LNHDA, CDR2 SQIVND (reference sequence). Trimming removed 0 bases at V and 5 bases at J, with 17 bases between. This CDR3 spans 17 amino acids. The CDR3 DNA reads TGTGCCAGTAGTATAGATCTGGAGCAGGGGAGGCATCAGCCCCAGCATTTT. Its protein is CASSIDLEQGRHQPQHF.

This clonotype has ten or more counts. V gene TRBV5-5 combines with J gene TRBJ2-3, with D perhaps TRBD1 (6 bases). V lost 2 bases, J lost 6 bases, and 10 bases lay in between. This CDR3 is 13 amino acids long. Germline values: CDR1 SGHKS, CDR2 YYEKEE (reference sequence). The CDR3 nucleotides read TGTGCCAGCAGCTTTACAGGGTCCGATACGCAGTATTTT. This translates into CASSFTGSDTQYF.

This clonotype was observed at least ten times. The V and J genes are TRBV7-9 and TRBJ1-2, with D possibly TRBD1 on 6 matching bases. The V end lost 10 bases, the J end lost 8 bases, and 17 bases lay between the germline ends. The CDR3 is 12 amino acids. Germline CDR1 reads SEHNR; CDR2 reads FQNEAQ (reference sequence). CDR3 nucleotides: TGTGCCATCGAACCGGGGGCTGGCGGCTACACCTTC. Its protein is CAIEPGAGGYTF.

This clonotype was found many times. The CDR3 DNA reads as TGTGCCAGCAGTTATCGGGAGACCCAGTACTTC. Residues: CASSYRETQYF. The chain combines TRBV6-5 with TRBJ2-5; D is unresolved. Per the germline V gene, CDR1 is MNHEY and CDR2 is SVGAGI. The length of the CDR3 is 11 residues. V was shortened by 3 bases and J by 5 bases, with 4 bases between the two germline ends.

This clonotype was seen ten or more times. The V gene is TRBV27, the J gene TRBJ2-3; 9 bases match TRBD2. The CDR3 runs to 15 residues. Germline V gene data show CDR1 as MNHEY and CDR2 as SMNVEV (reference sequence). Trimming removed 2 bases from V and 5 bases from J; junction bases left unmatched: 5. In nucleotides, the CDR3 is TGTGCCAGCAGTTTAATTAGCGGGGGCGTAGATACGCAGTATTTT. Translation: CASSLISGGVDTQYF.

This clonotype rates as medium-sized (0.01 to 0.1%). This chain connects TRBV29-1 to TRBJ1-2, with D possibly TRBD1 on 5 matching bases. CDR3 size: 11 residues. Germline CDR1 SQVTM, CDR2 ANQGSEA. V was trimmed by 5 bases and J by 3 bases, leaving 7 bases between them. The CDR3, as DNA: TGCAGCGTTAGGGGTCACTATGGCTACACCTTC. This translates into CSVRGHYGYTF.

The chain has TRBV19 and TRBJ2-7; D uncertain. The CDR3 consists of 14 residues. The germline V gene encodes CDR1 LNHDA and CDR2 SQIVND (reference sequence). Trimming cost V 1 base and J 3 bases, with 10 bases left between them. This chain's CDR3 is CASSIGTAYYEQYF. CDR3 DNA: TGTGCCAGTAGTATAGGTACGGCATACTACGAGCAGTACTTC. The variable domain in full, with the rest retrieved from reference TRBV19 and TRBJ2-7, is DGGITQSPKYLFRKEGQNVTLSCEQNLNHDAMYWYRQDPGQGLRLIYYSQIVNDFQKGDIAEGYSVSREKKESFPLTVTSAQKNPTAFYLCASSIGTAYYEQYFGPGTRLTVT.

The CDR3 protein is CASASELGTSYEQYF. The CDR3 bases are TGTGCCAGCGCCTCAGAACTGGGTACGTCCTACGAGCAGTACTTC. This sequence joins TRBV6-1 and TRBJ2-7; no clear D. Deletions cut 8 bases from V and 1 base from J, with 18 bases between. Looked up from germline, CDR1 is MNHNS and CDR2 is SASEGT. The CDR3 extends over 15 amino acids.

This clonotype was counted many times. The chain couples TRBV10-1 to TRBJ2-7; D gene uncertain. This CDR3 spans 14 amino acids. Trimming removed 0 bases from V and 3 bases from J, with 9 bases in between. Germline V lookup: CDR1 WNHNN, CDR2 SYGVQD (reference sequence). For the CDR3, the DNA is TGCGCCAGCAGTGAGTCGGGCAACCACTACGAGCAGTACTTC. Protein sequence: CASSESGNHYEQYF.

This clonotype was recorded many times. The chain combines TRBV20-1 with TRBJ2-5; 7 bases align to TRBD1. Germline V gives CDR1 DFQATT, CDR2 SNEGSKA (reference sequence). V was pared by 0 bases and J by 3 bases, with 4 bases of the junction left unmatched. The CDR3 length is 14 residues. The CDR3 loop is CSARDATGKETQYF. Written as DNA, the CDR3 is TGCAGTGCTAGAGACGCGACAGGGAAAGAGACCCAGTACTTC.

The rearrangement joins TRBV5-6 to TRBJ2-7; no clear D. Germline CDR1 SGHDT, CDR2 YYEEEE. There are 13 residues in the CDR3. Trimming took 0 bases from V and 1 from J, leaving 5 bases between them. The CDR3 here is CASSLEGSYEQYF. CDR3 bases: TGTGCCAGCAGCTTGGAGGGATCCTACGAGCAGTACTTC.

Many counts were recorded for this clonotype. The gene calls are TRBV19 and TRBJ2-2, with a tentative D call TRBD1 (6 bases). CDR1 is LNHDA and CDR2 is SQIVND in the germline V gene (reference sequence). This CDR3 comprises 15 residues. The V and J ends lost 1 base and 7 bases respectively, with 13 bases between them. DNA of the CDR3: TGTGCCAGTAGTATAGGGGGGCCTTTGAACGGGGAGCTGTTTTTT. Translated, it gives CASSIGGPLNGELFF.

This clonotype was counted at least ten times. This sequence joins TRBV4-2 and TRBJ1-1; D possibly corresponds to TRBD1 (5 bases). Trimming took off 3 bases at V and 2 bases at J, with 13 bases between the two ends. Germline CDR1 reads LGHNA; CDR2 reads YNFKEQ. The CDR3 is 15 amino acids. The CDR3 region is CASSHIGEGNTEAFF. In DNA, the CDR3 is TGTGCCAGCAGCCATATAGGGGAAGGAAACACTGAAGCTTTCTTT.

This chain connects TRBV19 to TRBJ2-3; D ambiguous. Between the trimmed V and J ends, which lost 5 bases and 2 bases, there was a span of 8 bases. CDR1 LNHDA and CDR2 SQIVND come from the germline V gene (reference sequence). This CDR3 spans 13 amino acids. CDR3 coding DNA: TGTGCCAGTAGTCCCGGTGCCACAGATACGCAGTATTTT. Translation gives CASSPGATDTQYF.

This clonotype showed up many times. The gene calls are TRBV18 and TRBJ2-1, with D unclear. Germline V gene data show CDR1 as KGHSH and CDR2 as LQKENI. Between the trimmed V and J ends, which lost 3 bases and 0 bases, there was a span of 15 bases. The CDR3 is 17 amino acids. In nucleotides, the CDR3 is TGTGCCAGCTCACCCACGGACCAACCTATCTCCTACAATGAGCAGTTCTTC. Translating it yields CASSPTDQPISYNEQFF.

This clonotype was detected many times. An end of the junction does not agree with germline; a read error may underlie this. V usage is TRBV7-9 and J usage is TRBJ1-1; 7 nucleotides line up with TRBD1. Germline V gene data show CDR1 as SEHNR and CDR2 as FQNEAQ (reference sequence). The CDR3 spans 13 residues. This CDR3 is CAGRDSMNTEAFF. The DNA for the CDR3 is TGTGCCGGCAGGGACAGCATGAACACTGAAGCTTTCTTT.